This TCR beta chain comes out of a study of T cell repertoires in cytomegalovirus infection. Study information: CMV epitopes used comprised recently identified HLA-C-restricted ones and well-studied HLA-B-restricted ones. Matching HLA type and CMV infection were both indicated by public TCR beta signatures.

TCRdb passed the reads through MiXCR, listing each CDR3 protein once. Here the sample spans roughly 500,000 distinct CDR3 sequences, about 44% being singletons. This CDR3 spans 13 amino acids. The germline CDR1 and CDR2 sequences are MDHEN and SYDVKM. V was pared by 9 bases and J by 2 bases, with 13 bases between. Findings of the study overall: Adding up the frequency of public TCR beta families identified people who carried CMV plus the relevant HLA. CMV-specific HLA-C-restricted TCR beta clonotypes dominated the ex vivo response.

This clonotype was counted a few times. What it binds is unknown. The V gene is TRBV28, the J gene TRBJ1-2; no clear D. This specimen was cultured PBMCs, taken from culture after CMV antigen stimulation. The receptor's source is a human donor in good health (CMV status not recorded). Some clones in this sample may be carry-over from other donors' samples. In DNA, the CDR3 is TGTGCCAGTAAGGACCGAGGGAACTATGGCTACACCTTC. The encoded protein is CASKDRGNYGYTF.